Listed here are 32 T cell receptor beta chains from one sample, sequenced in a study of beta chain features in type 1 diabetes. Reverse transcription of all isolated RNA meant that expressed TCRB transcripts were sequenced. The method was immunoSEQ multiplex PCR; TCRdb's version includes in-frame clones alone and lacks a portion of them. The sample has roughly 370,000 clones, approximately 15% seen once. The specimen was naive CD4+ T cells from blood. The receptors were gathered from a young man in good health.

For the CDR3, the DNA is TGTGCCAGCAGCCCCCGGAGGCTAGCGGTCCCAGAGACCCAGTACTTC. This encodes CASSPRRLAVPETQYF. The gene calls are TRBV7-2 and TRBJ2-5; 7 bases are shared with TRBD2. CDR1 is SGHTA and CDR2 is FQGNSA in the germline V gene. V dropped 5 bases and J dropped 4; count of bases not matched to a gene: 13. The CDR3 contains 16 residues. Full variable domain (remainder filled in from reference TRBV7-2 and TRBJ2-5): GAGVSQSPSNKVTEKGKDVELRCDPISGHTALYWYRQSLGQGLEFLIYFQGNSAPDKSGLPSDRFSAERTGGSVSTLTIQRTQQEDSAVYLCASSPRRLAVPETQYFGPGTRLLVL.

This clone was picked up a small number of times. The CDR3 sequence is CASSYSRGELFF. The CDR3, as DNA: TGTGCCAGCAGTTACTCGCGAGGGGAGCTGTTTTTT. This chain connects TRBV6-5 to TRBJ2-2; no reliable D call. Germline V gene lookup returns CDR1 MNHEY and CDR2 SVGAGI. This CDR3 region has 12 residues. V gave up 0 bases and J gave up 8 bases, with 4 bases separating them.

V gene TRBV11-3 combines with J gene TRBJ2-7, with D possibly matching TRBD2 (5 bases). Per the germline V gene, CDR1 is SGHNT and CDR2 is YENEEA. CDR3 size: 14 residues. Trimming removed 2 bases at V and 2 bases at J, with 10 bases between. CDR3 nucleotide sequence: TGTGCCAGCAGCTTAACGGCCGGGACCTACGAGCAGTACGTC. It specifies CASSLTAGTYEQYV.

The chain joins TRBV5-6 to TRBJ2-1; TRBD1 matches at 9 bases. The V segment lost 0 bases and the J segment 3 bases; nucleotides outside the gene matches: 4. CDR1 and CDR2 from the germline V gene are SGHDT and YYEEEE. CDR3 length: 16 amino acids. The CDR3 DNA sequence: TGTGCCAGCAGCTTGGCCGGGACAGGGAACTACAATGAGCAGTTCTTC. Translated: CASSLAGTGNYNEQFF.

In this sample, this clone turned up a few times. This rearrangement joins TRBV13 to TRBJ2-7; D is possibly TRBD2 (6 bases). V was cut by 3 bases and J by 2 bases, with 11 bases left in between. Germline values: CDR1 PRHDT, CDR2 FYEKMQ (reference sequence). The CDR3 runs 14 residues. CDR3 DNA: TGTGCCAGCAGCTTGGGGGGAACCACCTACGAGCAGTACTTC. Protein product: CASSLGGTTYEQYF. Using reference TRBV13 and TRBJ2-7 for the parts outside the CDR3, the full variable domain is AAGVIQSPRHLIKEKRETATLKCYPIPRHDTVYWYQQGPGQDPQFLISFYEKMQSDKGSIPDRFSAQQFSDYHSELNMSSLELGDSALYFCASSLGGTTYEQYFGPGTRLTVT.

This sequence joins TRBV29-1 and TRBJ2-4; 10 nucleotides line up with TRBD1. Per the germline V gene, CDR1 is SQVTM and CDR2 is ANQGSEA. With V trimmed by 6 bases and J by 6 bases, 8 bases remained unmatched. CDR3 length: 14 amino acids. Here the CDR3 reads CSVKGGQGINIQYF. As DNA, the CDR3 is TGCAGCGTAAAAGGGGGACAGGGGATAAACATTCAGTACTTC.

This clone was counted a few times. V usage is TRBV29-1 and J usage is TRBJ1-2, with 7 positions matching TRBD1. The CDR3 is made up of 12 amino acids. V was clipped by 4 bases and J by 6 bases; unmatched bases: 5. The germline V gene has CDR1 SQVTM and CDR2 ANQGSEA. The CDR3 DNA reads as TGCAGCGTTGGACAGGGTTATCATGGCTACACCTTC. Its protein product is CSVGQGYHGYTF.

There are a few counts of this clone. V is TRBV5-1 and J is TRBJ2-6; 7 bases are a match to TRBD1. CDR1 is SGHRS and CDR2 is YFSETQ in the germline V gene. CDR3 size: 19 residues. The ends lost 1 base at V and 1 base at J; junction bases unmatched: 11. CDR3 region: CASSLHLPGQNSGANVLTF. The DNA of the CDR3 is TGCGCCAGCAGCTTGCACCTCCCGGGACAGAATTCTGGGGCCAACGTCCTGACTTTC.

This sequence joins TRBV29-1 and TRBJ2-7, with 7 bases identical to TRBD1. V lost 6 bases to trimming and J lost 1 base; unmatched junction nucleotides: 3. The CDR3 runs 12 residues. The germline V gene encodes CDR1 SQVTM and CDR2 ANQGSEA. CDR3 DNA sequence: TGCAGCGTACGGGACAGTTCCTACGAGCAGTACTTC. Translating it yields CSVRDSSYEQYF.

In the case of this clone: The same CDR3 is also encoded by other DNA sequences in this sample. J is TRBJ2-5 and V is TRBV9; the D gene is possibly TRBD2 (5 bases). This CDR3 is 13 amino acids long. Per the germline V gene, CDR1 is SGDLS and CDR2 is YYNGEE. V lost 2 bases to trimming and J lost 0 bases, with 5 bases between them. CDR3 nucleotides: TGTGCCAGCAGCGTCGGGAACCAAGAGACCCAGTACTTC. It translates to CASSVGNQETQYF.

This chain links TRBV14 with TRBJ2-3; 12 bases line up with TRBD1. This CDR3 comprises 16 residues. Germline V CDR1 and CDR2: SGHDN, FVKESK. After removal of 2 bases from V and 5 bases from J, the junction contained 5 bases not matched to a gene. The CDR3 region has the DNA TGTGCCAGCAGCCAACCCGGGACAGGGGGCGAAGATACGCAGTATTTT. Translating it yields CASSQPGTGGEDTQYF.

This chain connects TRBV23-1 to TRBJ2-7; D assignment may be TRBD1 or TRBD2 (5 bases each). TRBV23-1 counts as an open reading frame of uncertain function. Trimming stripped 5 bases from V and 2 bases from J, with 28 bases between. This CDR3 comprises 19 residues. DNA of the CDR3: TGCGCCAGCAGTTACCGTCGAGTCAATGGAGGACATTCGACCTACGAGCAGTACGTC. Encoded protein: CASSYRRVNGGHSTYEQYV.

As concerns this clone: The junction differs from germline at one of its ends, possibly a read error. The rearrangement links TRBV5-1 to TRBJ1-1; the D is unclear. Germline V gives CDR1 SGHRS, CDR2 YFSETQ. This CDR3 spans 13 amino acids. The CDR3 region is CASNLAGYTEAFF. In nucleotides, the CDR3 is TGCGCCAGCAACTTGGCGGGATACACTGAAGCTTTCTTT.

This sequence joins TRBV25-1 and TRBJ2-5; D is ambiguous. The CDR3 sequence is 13 residues long. With 2 bases removed from V and 7 bases from J, the gap between germline ends came to 11 bases. Germline CDR1 MGHDK, CDR2 SYGVNS. CDR3 amino acids: CASSESGVGTQYF. The CDR3 bases are TGTGCCAGCAGTGAAAGTGGGGTCGGGACCCAGTACTTC.

The J gene is TRBJ1-2, the V gene TRBV7-2, with 9 bases aligning to TRBD1. The V gene end was trimmed by 4 bases and the J gene end by 7 bases; junction bases not matched to a gene: 10. CDR1 and CDR2 from the germline V gene are SGHTA and FQGNSA. The CDR3 extends over 15 amino acids. The CDR3 coding sequence is TGTGCCAGCAGCTCCCCTCCTTTACAGGGGGCTGGCTACACCTTC. It specifies CASSSPPLQGAGYTF.

This clone appeared a few times. The chain recombines TRBV27 with TRBJ2-7; TRBD2 matches at 9 bases. Germline CDR1 and CDR2: MNHEY and SMNVEV (reference sequence). The CDR3 runs to 15 residues. Unmatched junction bases numbered 3, after V lost 0 bases and J lost 3 bases. This chain's CDR3 is CASSLSGLAGYEQYF. For the CDR3, the DNA is TGTGCCAGCAGTTTATCGGGACTAGCCGGCTACGAGCAGTACTTC.

The rearrangement links TRBV4-1 to TRBJ2-2, with 9 bases aligning to TRBD1. This CDR3 is 16 amino acids long. In germline, CDR1 is MGHRA, CDR2 YSYEKL. V was clipped by 0 bases and J by 5 bases; unmatched bases: 4. The CDR3 spells CASSQDHRGRTGELFF. The CDR3 coding sequence is TGCGCCAGCAGCCAAGATCACAGGGGGCGAACCGGGGAGCTGTTTTTT.

V is TRBV13 and J is TRBJ2-1; 7 nucleotides agree with TRBD2. CDR3 length: 17 residues. CDR1 is PRHDT, CDR2 FYEKMQ, per germline (reference sequence). V lost 5 bases to trimming and J lost 7 bases; unmatched junction nucleotides: 17. The CDR3: CASSLQRLAREINEQFF. The CDR3 region has the DNA TGTGCCAGCAGCCTCCAACGACTAGCTAGGGAGATAAATGAGCAGTTCTTC.

The CDR3 DNA is TGTGCCAGCAGTTTATTTGGGTATGGCAATCAGCCCCAGCATTTT. Amino acid sequence: CASSLFGYGNQPQHF. V gene TRBV28 combines with J gene TRBJ1-5; D is undetermined. V shed 1 base and J shed 2 bases, with 9 bases lying between them. The CDR3 loop spans 15 amino acids. Germline V gene data show CDR1 as MDHEN and CDR2 as SYDVKM. The full variable domain, rest sourced from reference TRBV28 and TRBJ1-5, is DVKVTQSSRYLVKRTGEKVFLECVQDMDHENMFWYRQDPGLGLRLIYFSYDVKMKEKGDIPEGYSVSREKKERFSLILESASTNQTSMYLCASSLFGYGNQPQHFGDGTRLSIL.

The genes are TRBV6-6 and TRBJ2-2; 7 bases match TRBD2. CDR1 MNHNY and CDR2 SVGAGI come from the germline V gene (reference sequence). The CDR3 runs to 14 residues. Trimming at V came to 6 bases and at J to 0 bases, leaving 1 base not matched to a gene. CDR3 sequence (DNA): TGTGCCAGCAGGAGCGGGACGAACACCGGGGAGCTGTTTTTT. It is translated as CASRSGTNTGELFF.

The V call is TRBV27, the J call TRBJ2-7, with 9 bases lining up with TRBD2. The length of the CDR3 is 15 residues. The junction had 8 bases not matched to a gene; V was cut back by 6 bases and J by 2 bases. Germline values: CDR1 MNHEY, CDR2 SMNVEV (reference sequence). CDR3: CASSQAAGGPYEQYV. In DNA form, the CDR3 reads TGTGCCAGCAGCCAAGCAGCGGGAGGACCCTACGAGCAGTACGTC.

The V gene is TRBV15, the J gene TRBJ2-7; D is unclear. V was shortened by 0 bases and J by 2 bases, with 20 bases between the two germline ends. The CDR3 covers 18 residues. CDR1 and CDR2 (germline): LNHNV, YYDKDF (reference sequence). The CDR3 is CATSRDSSGSMRTYEQYF. CDR3 nucleotide sequence: TGTGCCACCAGCAGAGATTCAAGTGGCAGCATGAGGACCTACGAGCAGTACTTC.

The rearrangement uses TRBV27 and TRBJ2-1, with D perhaps matching TRBD1 or TRBD2 (5 bases each). The germline CDR1 and CDR2 sequences are MNHEY and SMNVEV (reference sequence). The CDR3 totals 14 residues. V was pared by 8 bases and J by 4 bases, with 15 bases between. CDR3 region: CASRGSKGYNEQFF. The CDR3, as DNA: TGTGCCAGCCGGGGATCCAAGGGGTACAATGAGCAGTTCTTC.

CDR3 bases: TGCGCCAGCAGCTTTTTTTCCAGCTCCGGCACAGATACGCAGTATTTT. Its translation: CASSFFSSSGTDTQYF. V usage is TRBV5-1 and J usage is TRBJ2-3; D is unresolved. With 2 bases removed from V and 1 base from J, the gap between germline ends came to 14 bases. The germline V gene has CDR1 SGHRS and CDR2 YFSETQ. This CDR3 spans 16 amino acids.

The genes are TRBV6-5 and TRBJ2-7; no firm D call. The CDR3 runs 13 residues. Trimming took off 5 bases at V and 4 bases at J, with 12 bases between the two ends. Germline V gene sequence: CDR1 MNHEY, CDR2 SVGAGI. Written as DNA, the CDR3 is TGTGCCAGCAGTCCGGTAGGAACTTACGAGCAGTACTTC. Amino acids: CASSPVGTYEQYF.

This clone was found a few times. CDR3 amino acids: CASGPSDEQYF. In DNA, the CDR3 is TGTGCCAGTGGCCCCAGTGACGAGCAGTACTTC. V is TRBV19 and J is TRBJ2-7; D unclear. Trimming took 8 bases from V and 5 from J, leaving 10 bases between them. The CDR3 has 11 amino acids. Germline V gene sequence: CDR1 LNHDA, CDR2 SQIVND (reference sequence).

A single count supports this clone. The chain has TRBV30 and TRBJ1-4, with 7 bases aligning to TRBD1. The V gene end was trimmed by 3 bases and the J gene end by 5 bases; junction bases not matched to a gene: 6. The germline V gene encodes CDR1 GTSNPN and CDR2 SVGIG (reference sequence). The length of the CDR3 is 14 residues. The CDR3 coding sequence is TGTGCCTGGAGCCGGGCAGGGGGGAATGAAAAACTGTTTTTT. It codes for CAWSRAGGNEKLFF.

This clone was observed a handful of times. V gene TRBV6-6 combines with J gene TRBJ1-3, with D hard to call. With 4 bases removed from V and 2 bases from J, the gap between germline ends came to 6 bases. The CDR3 spans 13 residues. Germline V gene sequence: CDR1 MNHNY, CDR2 SVGAGI (reference sequence). CDR3 amino acids: CASSSEAGNTIYF. CDR3 coding DNA: TGTGCCAGCAGTTCGGAGGCTGGAAACACCATATATTTT.

This clone occurred a few times. The chain is built from TRBV7-2 and TRBJ2-1; TRBD1 is a possible D gene (5 bases). CDR3 size: 13 residues. Trimming removed 3 bases at V and 15 bases at J, with 18 bases between. Germline V gene sequence: CDR1 SGHTA, CDR2 FQGNSA. The CDR3 bases are TGTGCCAGCAGCTTGGACCAGGGATCCTTACCGTTCTTC. Translated: CASSLDQGSLPFF.

V is TRBV19 and J is TRBJ2-1, with D perhaps being TRBD1 or TRBD2 (5 bases each). The V gene lost 6 bases and the J gene lost 10 bases, with 13 bases spanning the gap. Germline V gene sequence: CDR1 LNHDA, CDR2 SQIVND (reference sequence). CDR3 length equals 12 residues. CDR3 sequence (DNA): TGTGCCAGTAGCACGGGGCTCATCGAGCAGTTCTTC. It encodes CASSTGLIEQFF.

V is TRBV7-9 and J is TRBJ2-3; TRBD2 matches 11 bases. V dropped 5 bases and J dropped 6; count of bases not matched to a gene: 4. Germline V gene data show CDR1 as SEHNR and CDR2 as FQNEAQ (reference sequence). The CDR3 is 14 residues long. CDR3 coding DNA: TGTGCCAGCAGCCCTAGCGGGGGGCTGGATACGCAGTATTTT. Translation gives CASSPSGGLDTQYF.

This clone was counted between two and nine times. This chain connects TRBV7-2 to TRBJ1-5; D not certain. From germline, CDR1 is SGHTA and CDR2 FQGNSA. The V end was cut by 1 base, the J end by 0 bases, with 7 bases between. CDR3 size: 15 residues. The CDR3 protein is CASSLGRASNQPQHF. The CDR3, as DNA: TGTGCCAGCAGCTTAGGGAGGGCTAGCAATCAGCCCCAGCATTTT. Filled out from reference TRBV7-2 and TRBJ1-5, the complete variable domain reads GAGVSQSPSNKVTEKGKDVELRCDPISGHTALYWYRQSLGQGLEFLIYFQGNSAPDKSGLPSDRFSAERTGGSVSTLTIQRTQQEDSAVYLCASSLGRASNQPQHFGDGTRLSIL.